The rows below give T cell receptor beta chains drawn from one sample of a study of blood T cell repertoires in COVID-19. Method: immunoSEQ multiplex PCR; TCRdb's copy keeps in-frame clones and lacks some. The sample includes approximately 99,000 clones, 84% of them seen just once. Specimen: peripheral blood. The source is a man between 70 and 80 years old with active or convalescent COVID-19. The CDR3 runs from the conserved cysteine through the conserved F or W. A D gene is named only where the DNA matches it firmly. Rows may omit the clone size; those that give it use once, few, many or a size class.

cdr3_aa: CASSLALYNQETQYF
cdr3_nt: TGTGCCAGCAGCTTGGCTCTGTATAACCAAGAGACCCAGTACTTC
cdr3_length: 15
d_call: .
clone_size: few
j_call: TRBJ2-5
v_call: TRBV5-5

cdr3_aa: CASSLYPGGRETQYF
cdr3_nt: TGTGCCAGCAGCTTATATCCAGGGGGCCGGGAGACCCAGTACTTC
cdr3_length: 15
d_call: TRBD1
clone_size: .
j_call: TRBJ2-5
v_call: TRBV7-3

cdr3_aa: CASSIGTGGSDIQYF
cdr3_nt: TGTGCCAGCAGCATCGGGACAGGGGGCAGTGACATTCAGTACTTC
cdr3_length: 15
d_call: TRBD1
clone_size: .
j_call: TRBJ2-4
v_call: TRBV7-2

cdr3_aa: CASSESEAGDSPLHF
cdr3_nt: TGTGCCAGCAGTGAATCGGAGGCAGGGGATTCACCCCTCCACTTT
cdr3_length: 15
d_call: .
clone_size: .
j_call: TRBJ1-6
v_call: TRBV2

cdr3_aa: CASSLVWTGASNTGELFF
cdr3_nt: TGTGCCAGCAGCTTGGTATGGACAGGGGCCTCGAACACCGGGGAGCTGTTTTTT
cdr3_length: 18
d_call: TRBD1
clone_size: .
j_call: TRBJ2-2
v_call: TRBV5-5

cdr3_aa: CASSLGTANGGPQHF
cdr3_nt: TGTGCCAGCAGCTTAGGGACGGCCAACGGGGGGCCCCAGCATTTT
cdr3_length: 15
d_call: .
clone_size: .
j_call: TRBJ1-5
v_call: TRBV7-9

cdr3_aa: CASSLSGAGGYTF
cdr3_nt: TGTGCCAGCAGTTTATCGGGGGCCGGCGGCTACACCTTC
cdr3_length: 13
d_call: .
clone_size: .
j_call: TRBJ1-2
v_call: TRBV27

cdr3_aa: CASSSLVRADTQYF
cdr3_nt: TGCGCCAGCAGCTCACTAGTTAGAGCAGATACGCAGTATTTT
cdr3_length: 14
d_call: .
clone_size: .
j_call: TRBJ2-3
v_call: TRBV5-1

cdr3_aa: CASSQAGGKETQYF
cdr3_nt: TGTGCCAGCAGCCAAGCGGGGGGGAAAGAGACCCAGTACTTC
cdr3_length: 14
d_call: TRBD2
clone_size: .
j_call: TRBJ2-5
v_call: TRBV3-1/TRBV3-2

cdr3_aa: CASSPTGKPVVQYF
cdr3_nt: TGTGCCAGCAGTCCTACAGGGAAGCCCGTTGTGCAGTACTTC
cdr3_length: 14
d_call: .
clone_size: .
j_call: TRBJ2-5
v_call: TRBV27

cdr3_aa: CASSLDLTDTQYF
cdr3_nt: TGTGCCAGCAGCTTAGATCTGACAGATACGCAGTATTTT
cdr3_length: 13
d_call: .
clone_size: .
j_call: TRBJ2-3
v_call: TRBV11-2

cdr3_aa: CASSLGGGETQYF
cdr3_nt: TGCGCCAGCAGCTTGGGAGGTGGGGAGACCCAGTACTTC
cdr3_length: 13
d_call: .
clone_size: .
j_call: TRBJ2-5
v_call: TRBV5-1

cdr3_aa: CASRTGTGGSTEAFF
cdr3_nt: TGCGCCAGCAGGACCGGGACAGGGGGAAGCACTGAAGCTTTCTTT
cdr3_length: 15
d_call: TRBD1
clone_size: .
j_call: TRBJ1-1
v_call: TRBV4-3

cdr3_aa: CASSLGKVQGGNSPLHF
cdr3_nt: TGCGCCAGCAGCTTGGGTAAAGTACAGGGAGGGAATTCACCCCTCCACTTT
cdr3_length: 17
d_call: .
clone_size: once
j_call: TRBJ1-6
v_call: TRBV5-1

cdr3_aa: CASSPSTRVTDTQYF
cdr3_nt: TGTGCCAGCAGCCCCTCCACTAGGGTCACAGATACGCAGTATTTT
cdr3_length: 15
d_call: .
clone_size: .
j_call: TRBJ2-3
v_call: TRBV5-4

cdr3_aa: CASSPWAFNEKLFF
cdr3_nt: TGTGCCAGCAGCCCCTGGGCCTTTAATGAAAAACTGTTTTTT
cdr3_length: 14
d_call: .
clone_size: .
j_call: TRBJ1-4
v_call: TRBV27

cdr3_aa: CASSPDSLRETQYF
cdr3_nt: TGTGCCAGCAGCCCCGACAGTTTGCGGGAGACCCAGTACTTC
cdr3_length: 14
d_call: .
clone_size: .
j_call: TRBJ2-5
v_call: TRBV6-5